Detailed here is one T cell receptor (beta chain). CDR3 length: 14 residues. J was trimmed by 8 bases and V by 6 bases; bases with no gene match: 9. Germline values: CDR1 KGHSH, CDR2 LQKENI. How the authors handled the data: How many nucleated cells were present was estimated from reference gene primer amplification. Generated by immunoSEQ multiplex PCR, the TCRdb table keeps only in-frame clones and is missing some. Clone size and V and J calls were adopted from that table, with D and trimming inferred from the DNA. Among 100,000 or so clones listed, 75% to 90% were seen once. Patients of the Seattle cohort, enrolled during active infection, were followed longitudinally. The data belong to a study of blood T cell repertoires in COVID-19.

The chain employs TRBV18 and TRBJ2-1, with 8 bases fitting TRBD2. Sequenced material: peripheral blood. The receptor's source is a woman in her 50s with COVID-19, enrolled during active disease. CDR3 region: CASSNAGGQDEQFF. The DNA for the CDR3 is TGTGCCAGCTCTAACGCGGGGGGCCAGGATGAGCAGTTCTTC.